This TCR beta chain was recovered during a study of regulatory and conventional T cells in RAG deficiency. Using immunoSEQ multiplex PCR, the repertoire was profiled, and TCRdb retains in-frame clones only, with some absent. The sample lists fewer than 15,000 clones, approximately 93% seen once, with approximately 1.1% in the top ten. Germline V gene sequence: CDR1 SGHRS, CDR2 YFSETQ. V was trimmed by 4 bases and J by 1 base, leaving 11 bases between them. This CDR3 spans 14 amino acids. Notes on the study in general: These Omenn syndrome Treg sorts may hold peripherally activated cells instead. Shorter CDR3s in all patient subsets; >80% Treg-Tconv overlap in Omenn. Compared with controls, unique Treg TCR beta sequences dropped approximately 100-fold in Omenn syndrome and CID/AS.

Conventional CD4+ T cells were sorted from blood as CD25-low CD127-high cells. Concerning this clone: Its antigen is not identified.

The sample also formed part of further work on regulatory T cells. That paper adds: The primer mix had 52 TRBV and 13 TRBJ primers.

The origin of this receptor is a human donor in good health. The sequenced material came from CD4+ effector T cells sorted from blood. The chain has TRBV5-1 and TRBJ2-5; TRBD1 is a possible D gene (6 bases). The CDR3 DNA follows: TGCGCCAGCAGCATGGGACAACCCCAAGAGACCCAGTACTTC. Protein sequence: CASSMGQPQETQYF.